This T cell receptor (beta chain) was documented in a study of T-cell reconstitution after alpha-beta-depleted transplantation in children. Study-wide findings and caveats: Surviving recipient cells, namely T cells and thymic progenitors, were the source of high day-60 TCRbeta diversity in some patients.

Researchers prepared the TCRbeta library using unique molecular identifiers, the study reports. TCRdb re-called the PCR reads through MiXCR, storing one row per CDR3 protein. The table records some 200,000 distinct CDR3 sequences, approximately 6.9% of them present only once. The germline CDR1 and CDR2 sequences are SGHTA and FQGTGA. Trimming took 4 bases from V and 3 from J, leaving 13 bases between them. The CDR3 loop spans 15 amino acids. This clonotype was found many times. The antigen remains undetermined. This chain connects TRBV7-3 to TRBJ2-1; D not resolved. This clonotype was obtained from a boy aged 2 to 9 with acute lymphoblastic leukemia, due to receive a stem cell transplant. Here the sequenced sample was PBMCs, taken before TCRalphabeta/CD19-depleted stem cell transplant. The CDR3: CASSSNPSSYNEQFF. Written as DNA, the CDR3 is TGTGCCAGCAGCTCTAACCCGAGCAGCTACAATGAGCAGTTCTTC.